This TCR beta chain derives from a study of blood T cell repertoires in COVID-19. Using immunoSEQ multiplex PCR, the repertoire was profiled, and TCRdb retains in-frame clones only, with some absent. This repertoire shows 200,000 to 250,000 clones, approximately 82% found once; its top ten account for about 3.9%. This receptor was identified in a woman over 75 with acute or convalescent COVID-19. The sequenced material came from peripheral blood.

The CDR3 bases are TGTGCCAGCAGGATCAGGGCTAACACTGAAGCTTTCTTT. This translates into CASRIRANTEAFF. The genes are TRBV6-5 and TRBJ1-1, with D possibly TRBD1 on 5 matching bases. This CDR3 is built from 13 residues. Looked up from germline, CDR1 is MNHEY and CDR2 is SVGAGI. Trimming shortened V by 6 bases and J by 2 bases, and 10 bases separated the two germline ends.